Reported below is one T cell receptor beta chain. The sample originates from a study of blood T cell repertoires in COVID-19. The length of the CDR3 is 12 residues. Germline-derived CDR1 and CDR2 are MNHEY and SVGAGI. V dropped 8 bases and J dropped 6 bases, with 13 bases sitting between them. The table came from immunoSEQ multiplex PCR; TCRdb's copy has only in-frame clones and leaves some out. The sample lists roughly 300,000 clones; approximately 87% were seen once. The chain uses TRBV6-5 and TRBJ1-2; TRBD1 might be the D (5 bases). The sequence was obtained from a woman aged 25 to 39 with COVID-19, enrolled during active disease. Sequencing was done on a sample of peripheral blood. DNA for the CDR3: TGTGCCAGCTTTCGGGGGGGTCATGGCTACACCTTC. Its translation: CASFRGGHGYTF.